The clone carrying this TCR beta chain was counted between two and nine times. Its target is unknown. The data belong to a study of human T cells and chemical hapten exposure. Study-wide results and limits: Compared with pre-sensitization or healthy control sets, expanded TCRs clustered more.

Time point reported: patch test 2, 6 weeks after DPC sensitization. Treatment reported: therapeutic diphenylcyclopropenone sensitization with weekly scalp DPC. Researchers sampled blood before each patch test went on. Donation of samples came from alopecia patients who were 18 to 70 years old and suitable for DPC. Germline CDR1 MNHEY, CDR2 SMNVEV (reference sequence). The trim removed 3 bases at V and 6 bases at J, leaving 5 bases unmatched. The length of the CDR3 is 14 residues. In TCRdb, the RACE reads were re-called with MiXCR into one record per CDR3 protein. The sample yields about 85,000 distinct CDR3 sequences, roughly 12% seen once.

The specimen comprised whole blood, sampled in connection with sensitization to the hapten diphenylcyclopropenone (DPC). The receptor was isolated from a man aged 18 to 30 with alopecia areata. Some clones in this sample may be carry-over from other donors' samples. This chain uses TRBV27 with TRBJ1-2; 9 bases map to TRBD1. Here the CDR3 DNA reads TGTGCCAGCAGTTTCGGGACAGGGTGGAATGGCTACACCTTC. Protein product: CASSFGTGWNGYTF.